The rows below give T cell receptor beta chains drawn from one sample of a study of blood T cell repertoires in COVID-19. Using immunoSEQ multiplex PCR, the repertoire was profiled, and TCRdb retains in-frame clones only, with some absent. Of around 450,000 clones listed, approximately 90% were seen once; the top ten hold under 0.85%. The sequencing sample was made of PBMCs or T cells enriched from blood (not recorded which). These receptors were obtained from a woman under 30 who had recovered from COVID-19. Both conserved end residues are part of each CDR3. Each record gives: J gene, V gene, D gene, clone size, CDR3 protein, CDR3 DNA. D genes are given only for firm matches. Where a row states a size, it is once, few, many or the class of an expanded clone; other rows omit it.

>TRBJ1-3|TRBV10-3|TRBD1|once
CAISEDREYGNTIYF
TGTGCCATCAGTGAGGACAGGGAGTATGGAAACACCATATATTTT
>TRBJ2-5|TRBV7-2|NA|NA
CASSPSRYQETQYF
TGTGCCAGCAGCCCTTCCAGGTACCAAGAGACCCAGTACTTC
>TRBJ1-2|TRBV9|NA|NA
CASSVAGQNYGYTF
TGTGCCAGCAGCGTAGCGGGACAAAACTATGGCTACACCTTC
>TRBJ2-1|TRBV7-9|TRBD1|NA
CASSPGQASSYNEQFF
TGTGCCAGCAGCCCTGGACAGGCGAGCTCCTACAATGAGCAGTTCTTC
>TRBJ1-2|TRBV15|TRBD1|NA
CATSGTGAGYGYTF
TGTGCCACCAGCGGAACAGGGGCAGGATATGGCTACACCTTC
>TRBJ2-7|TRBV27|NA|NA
CASSFNRDTSYEQYF
TGTGCCAGCAGCTTTAACCGGGACACCTCCTACGAGCAGTACTTC
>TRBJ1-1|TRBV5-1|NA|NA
CASSSGRGTEAFF
TGCGCCAGCAGCTCCGGGCGGGGCACTGAAGCTTTCTTT
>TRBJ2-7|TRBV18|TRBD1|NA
CASSPPGQGSYEQYF
TGTGCCAGCTCACCGCCGGGACAGGGTTCCTACGAGCAGTACTTC
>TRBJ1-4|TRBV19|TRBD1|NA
CASSISTGEEEKLFF
TGTGCCAGTAGTATTTCGACAGGGGAGGAGGAAAAACTGTTTTTT
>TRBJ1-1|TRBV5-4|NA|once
CASSFGGAETEAFF
TGTGCCAGCAGCTTTGGGGGGGCGGAAACTGAAGCTTTCTTT
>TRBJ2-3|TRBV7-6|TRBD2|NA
CASSPRSGGAWKDTQYF
TGTGCCAGCAGCCCCCGAAGCGGGGGGGCCTGGAAAGATACGCAGTATTTT
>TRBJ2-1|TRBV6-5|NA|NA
CASRERIYNEQFF
TGTGCCAGCAGGGAGCGGATTTACAATGAGCAGTTCTTC
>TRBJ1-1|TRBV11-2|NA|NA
CASSPTYSGSRYTEAFF
TGTGCCAGCAGCCCCACATATTCCGGGTCTAGGTACACTGAAGCTTTCTTT
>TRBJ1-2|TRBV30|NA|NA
CAWSERVSGYTF
TGTGCCTGGAGCGAGAGGGTCAGTGGCTACACCTTC
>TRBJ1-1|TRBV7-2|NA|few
CASSDTGRDTEAFF
TGTGCCAGCAGCGATACAGGGAGGGACACTGAAGCTTTCTTT
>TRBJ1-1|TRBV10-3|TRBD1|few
CAISHRDRGSWGEAFF
TGTGCCATCAGTCACCGGGACAGGGGATCTTGGGGTGAAGCTTTCTTT
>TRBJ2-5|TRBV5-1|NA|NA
CATKGTPSEGRTQYF
TGCGCCACCAAGGGGACTCCCTCGGAAGGGAGGACCCAGTACTTC
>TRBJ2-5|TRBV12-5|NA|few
CASGLTLGVETQYF
TGTGCTAGTGGTCTGACCCTAGGGGTGGAGACCCAGTACTTC
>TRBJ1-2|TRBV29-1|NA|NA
CSVPTGGAYTF
TGCAGCGTTCCAACCGGGGGGGCCTACACCTTC
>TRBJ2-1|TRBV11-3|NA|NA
CASSLSGNNEQFF
TGTGCCAGCAGCTTATCCGGGAACAATGAGCAGTTCTTC
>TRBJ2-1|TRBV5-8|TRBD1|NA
CASSFRDRLDNEQFF
TGTGCCAGCAGCTTCCGGGACAGGCTCGATAATGAGCAGTTCTTC
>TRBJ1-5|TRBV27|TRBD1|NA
CASITDRDDYSNQPQHF
TGTGCCAGCATCACTGACAGGGACGACTATAGCAATCAGCCCCAGCATTTT
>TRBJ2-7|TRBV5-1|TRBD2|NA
CASSLGPLSGGDYEQYF
TGCGCCAGCAGCTTGGGTCCATTGAGCGGGGGAGACTACGAGCAGTACTTC
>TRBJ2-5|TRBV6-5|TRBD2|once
CASSRTSGEDQYF
TGTGCCAGCAGCCGGACTAGCGGGGAAGACCAGTACTTC
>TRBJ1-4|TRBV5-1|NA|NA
CASSTRGSDEKLFF
TGCGCCAGCAGCACGAGAGGGTCTGATGAAAAACTGTTTTTT
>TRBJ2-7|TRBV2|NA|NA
CASKRADSYEQYF
TGTGCCAGCAAGAGGGCAGACTCCTACGAGCAGTACTTC
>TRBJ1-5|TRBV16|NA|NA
CASGRYSNQPQHF
TGTGCCAGCGGCCGTTATAGCAATCAGCCCCAGCATTTT
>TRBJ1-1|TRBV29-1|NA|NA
CSVDKGGLAFF
TGCAGCGTTGATAAGGGAGGGTTGGCTTTCTTT
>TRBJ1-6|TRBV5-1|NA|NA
CASSLASPPRGSYNSPLHF
TGCGCCAGCAGCTTGGCATCCCCACCCAGGGGCTCCTATAATTCACCCCTCCACTTT
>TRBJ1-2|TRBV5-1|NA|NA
CASSLASAGDYGYTF
TGCGCCAGCAGCTTGGCTTCGGCAGGGGACTATGGCTACACCTTC
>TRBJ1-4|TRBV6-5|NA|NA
CASSYSLRNEKLFF
TGTGCCAGCAGTTACTCTCTCCGTAATGAAAAACTGTTTTTT
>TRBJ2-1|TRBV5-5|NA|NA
CASSLARGEQFF
TGTGCCAGCAGCTTGGCACGGGGTGAGCAGTTCTTC
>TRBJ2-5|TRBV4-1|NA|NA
CASSQFSLGWETQYF
TGCGCCAGCAGCCAATTTAGCTTAGGTTGGGAGACCCAGTACTTC
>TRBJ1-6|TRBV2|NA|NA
CASSERSSYNSPLHF
TGTGCCAGCAGTGAGAGGAGCTCCTATAATTCACCCCTCCACTTT
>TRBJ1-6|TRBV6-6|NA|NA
CASSYSRGESPLHF
TGTGCCAGCAGTTACTCGAGAGGAGAGTCACCCCTCCACTTT
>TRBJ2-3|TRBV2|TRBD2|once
CASRTSGGPSTDTQYF
TGTGCCAGCAGGACTAGCGGGGGCCCGAGCACAGATACGCAGTATTTT
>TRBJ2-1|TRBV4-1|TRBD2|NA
CASSQGLLASGSNEQFF
TGCGCCAGCAGCCAAGGGCTGTTGGCTAGCGGTTCTAATGAGCAGTTCTTC
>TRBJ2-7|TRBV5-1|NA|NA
CASSTQPGFSYHEQYF
TGCGCCAGCAGCACGCAACCAGGGTTCTCCTACCACGAGCAGTACTTC
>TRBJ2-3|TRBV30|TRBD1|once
CAWRGGQARTDTQYF
TGTGCCTGGAGGGGGGGACAGGCCCGCACAGATACGCAGTATTTT
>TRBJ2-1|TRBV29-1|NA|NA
CSVILDISFNEQFF
TGCAGCGTTATACTAGATATCTCCTTCAATGAGCAGTTCTTC
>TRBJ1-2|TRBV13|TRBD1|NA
CASSRALGQGPLWGHGYTF
TGTGCCAGCAGCCGAGCACTCGGACAGGGTCCTCTATGGGGGCATGGCTACACCTTC
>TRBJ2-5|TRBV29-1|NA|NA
CSVVETLAAETQYF
TGCAGCGTTGTAGAGACCTTAGCCGCGGAGACCCAGTACTTC
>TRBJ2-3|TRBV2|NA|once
CASSGESGTLTDTQYF
TGTGCCAGCAGTGGGGAATCCGGGACTCTGACAGATACGCAGTATTTT
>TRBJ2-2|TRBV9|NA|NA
CASSEGTSVPELFF
TGTGCCAGCAGCGAGGGGACTTCGGTTCCGGAGCTGTTTTTT
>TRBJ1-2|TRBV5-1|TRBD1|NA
CASSRTGEDYGYTF
TGCGCCAGCAGCCGGACAGGGGAGGACTATGGCTACACCTTC